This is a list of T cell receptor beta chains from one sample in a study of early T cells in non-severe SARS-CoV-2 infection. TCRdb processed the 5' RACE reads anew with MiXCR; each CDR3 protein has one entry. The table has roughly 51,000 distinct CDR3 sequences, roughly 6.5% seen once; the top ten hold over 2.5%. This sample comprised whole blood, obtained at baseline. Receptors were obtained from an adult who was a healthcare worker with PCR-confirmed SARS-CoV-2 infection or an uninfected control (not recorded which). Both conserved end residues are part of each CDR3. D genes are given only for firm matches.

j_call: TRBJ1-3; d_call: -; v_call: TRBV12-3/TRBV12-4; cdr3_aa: CASSPHSGNTIYF
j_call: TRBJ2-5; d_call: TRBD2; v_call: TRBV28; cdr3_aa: CASSHSVLAGGQETQYF
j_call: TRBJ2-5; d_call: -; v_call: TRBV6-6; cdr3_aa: CASSYSKGFETQYF
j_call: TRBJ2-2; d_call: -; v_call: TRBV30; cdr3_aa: CAWTEYTGELFF
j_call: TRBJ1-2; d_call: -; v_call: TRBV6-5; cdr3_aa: CASSYAADAYGYTF
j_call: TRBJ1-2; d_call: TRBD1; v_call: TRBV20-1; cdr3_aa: CSARGHLRDRDGYTF
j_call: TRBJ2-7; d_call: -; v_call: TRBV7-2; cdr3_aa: CASSSLYEQYF
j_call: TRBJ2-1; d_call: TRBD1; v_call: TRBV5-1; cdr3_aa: CASSQTGVASYNEQFF
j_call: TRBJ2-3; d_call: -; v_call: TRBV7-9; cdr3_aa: CASSLAGGRTDTQYF
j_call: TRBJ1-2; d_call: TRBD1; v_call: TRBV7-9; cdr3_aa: CATTGGAYGYTF
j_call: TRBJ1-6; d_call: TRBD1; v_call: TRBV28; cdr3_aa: CASSPKGGWNSPLHF
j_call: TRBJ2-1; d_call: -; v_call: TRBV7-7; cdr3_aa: CASSLALGPYNEQFF
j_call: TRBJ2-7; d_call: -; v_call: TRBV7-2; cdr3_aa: CASSPRLLGNYEQYF
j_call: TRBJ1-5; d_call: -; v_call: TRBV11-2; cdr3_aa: CASSIDGGSNQPQHF
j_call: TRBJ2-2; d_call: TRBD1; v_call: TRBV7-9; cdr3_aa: CASSSQGAQITGELFF
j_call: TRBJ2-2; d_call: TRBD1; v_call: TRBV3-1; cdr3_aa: CASGQGRIGELFF
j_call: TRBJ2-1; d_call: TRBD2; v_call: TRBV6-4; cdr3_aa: CASSDNRGFGLAGDNEQFF
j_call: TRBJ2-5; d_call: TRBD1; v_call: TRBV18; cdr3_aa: CASSPLKQGEETQYF
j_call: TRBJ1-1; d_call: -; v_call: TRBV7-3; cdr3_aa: CASRRTEAFF
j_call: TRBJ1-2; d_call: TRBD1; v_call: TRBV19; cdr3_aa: CASSITGTGDNGYTF
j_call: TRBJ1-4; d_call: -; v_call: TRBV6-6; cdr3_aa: CASSVGRNRQEKLFF
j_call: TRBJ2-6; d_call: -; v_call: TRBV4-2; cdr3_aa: CASSQEGTRGANVLTF
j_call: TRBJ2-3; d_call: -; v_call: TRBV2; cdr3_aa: CAGGPGGWTDTQYF
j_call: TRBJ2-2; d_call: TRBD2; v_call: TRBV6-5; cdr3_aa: CASSYGGGATGELFF
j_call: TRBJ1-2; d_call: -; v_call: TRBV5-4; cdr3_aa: CASSLGGTPYGYTF
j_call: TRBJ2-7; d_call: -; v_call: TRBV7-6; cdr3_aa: CASSLKEGYEQYF
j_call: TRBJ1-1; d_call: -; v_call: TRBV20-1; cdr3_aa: CSARDNKGMGAFF
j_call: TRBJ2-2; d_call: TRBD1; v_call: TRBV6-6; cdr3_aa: CASSRGQGGANTGELFF
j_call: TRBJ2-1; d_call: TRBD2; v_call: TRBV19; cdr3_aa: CASSIPDSGASYNEQFF
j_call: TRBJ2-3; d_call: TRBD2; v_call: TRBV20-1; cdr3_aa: CSARRTSGVPSTDTQYF
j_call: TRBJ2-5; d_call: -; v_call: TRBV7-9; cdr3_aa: CASSNGDNRGETQYF
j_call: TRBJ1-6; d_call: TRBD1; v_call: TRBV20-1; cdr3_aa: CSARPPGGTSPLHF
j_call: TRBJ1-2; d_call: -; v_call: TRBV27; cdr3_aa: CASSFGGANGYTF
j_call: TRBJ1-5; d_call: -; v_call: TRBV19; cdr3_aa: CASSIWGPGNQPQHF
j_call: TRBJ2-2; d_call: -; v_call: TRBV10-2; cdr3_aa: CASSTTPNTGELFF
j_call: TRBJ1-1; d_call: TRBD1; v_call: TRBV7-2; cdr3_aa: CASSWGQGTLTEAFF
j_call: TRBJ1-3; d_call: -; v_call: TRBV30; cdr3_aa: CAWSVGRGSGNTIYF
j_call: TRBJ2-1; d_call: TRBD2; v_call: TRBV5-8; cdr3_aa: CASSKRTSGGMYNEQFF
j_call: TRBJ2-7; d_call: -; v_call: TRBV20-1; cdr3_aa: CSTTRGAAYEQYF
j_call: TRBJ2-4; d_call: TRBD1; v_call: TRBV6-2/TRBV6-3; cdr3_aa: CASSATGQGEKAKNIQYF
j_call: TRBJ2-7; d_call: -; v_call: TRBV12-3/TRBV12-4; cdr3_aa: CASSLWGSEQYF
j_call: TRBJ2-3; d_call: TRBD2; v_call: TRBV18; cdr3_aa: CASSPRTSGGGDTQYF
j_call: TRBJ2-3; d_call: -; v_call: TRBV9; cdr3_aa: CASSTGGPYTQYF
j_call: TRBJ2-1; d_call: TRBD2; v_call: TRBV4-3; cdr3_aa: CASSQELPGLAANEQFF
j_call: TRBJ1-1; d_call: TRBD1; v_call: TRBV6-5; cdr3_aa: CASRLGQVNTEAFF
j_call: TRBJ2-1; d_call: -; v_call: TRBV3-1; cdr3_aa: CASSQPRLGYNEQFF
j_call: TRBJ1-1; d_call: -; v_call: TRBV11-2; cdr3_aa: CASSLAARPPGAFF
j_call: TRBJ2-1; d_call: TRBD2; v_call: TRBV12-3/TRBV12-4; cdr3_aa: CASSYPLFGGAGNEQFF
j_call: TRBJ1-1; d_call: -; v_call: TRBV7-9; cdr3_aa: CASSLATNTEAFF
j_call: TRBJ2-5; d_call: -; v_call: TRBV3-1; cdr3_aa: CASRLGGQETQYF
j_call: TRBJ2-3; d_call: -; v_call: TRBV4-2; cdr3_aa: CASSQSWPTTDTQYF
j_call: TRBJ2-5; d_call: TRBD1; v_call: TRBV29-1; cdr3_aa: CSVDTGTGLQETQYF